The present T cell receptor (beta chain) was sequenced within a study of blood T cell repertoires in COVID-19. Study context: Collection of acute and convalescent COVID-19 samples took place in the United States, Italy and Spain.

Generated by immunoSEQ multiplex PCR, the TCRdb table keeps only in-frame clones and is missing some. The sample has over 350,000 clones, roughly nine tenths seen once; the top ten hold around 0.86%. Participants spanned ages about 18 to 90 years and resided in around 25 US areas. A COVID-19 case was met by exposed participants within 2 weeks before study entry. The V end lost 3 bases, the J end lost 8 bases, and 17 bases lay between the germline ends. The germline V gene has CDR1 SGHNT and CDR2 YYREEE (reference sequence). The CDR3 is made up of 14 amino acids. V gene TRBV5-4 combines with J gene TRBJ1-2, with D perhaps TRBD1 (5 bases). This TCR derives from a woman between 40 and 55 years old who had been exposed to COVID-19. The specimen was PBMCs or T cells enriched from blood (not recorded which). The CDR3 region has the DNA TGTGCCAGCAGCTCGGGGGGGAACCTGGAGGGCTACACCTTC. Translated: CASSSGGNLEGYTF.